The clone carrying this T cell receptor beta chain was counted only a few times. As yet, its antigen is unknown. The source of the sample is a study of early T cells in non-severe SARS-CoV-2 infection. Across the whole study: Sequencing input comprised bulk RNA from unsorted whole blood; chain pairing was not available.

Overall study findings and caveats: VDJdb matching, biased toward anti-spike CD8 responses, missed private and CD4 specificities.

The V and J ends lost 10 bases and 2 bases respectively, with 12 bases between them. CDR3 length: 13 residues. Germline V lookup: CDR1 MDHEN, CDR2 SYDVKM. cDNA molecules, individually, were tagged with unique molecular identifiers. TCRdb re-called the 5' RACE reads with MiXCR, one entry per CDR3 protein. Of tens of thousands of distinct CDR3 sequences in the sample, roughly 15% were seen once. The source of this sequence is an adult who was a healthcare worker with PCR-confirmed SARS-CoV-2 infection or an uninfected control (not recorded which). The sample was whole blood. The chain employs TRBV28 and TRBJ2-4, with D possibly being TRBD1 (6 bases). The CDR3 reads CATKTGSKNIQYF. CDR3 bases: TGTGCCACAAAAACAGGGTCCAAAAACATTCAGTACTTC. Based on the CDR3 plus reference TRBV28 and TRBJ2-4, the full variable domain is DVKVTQSSRYLVKRTGEKVFLECVQDMDHENMFWYRQDPGLGLRLIYFSYDVKMKEKGDIPEGYSVSREKKERFSLILESASTNQTSMYLCATKTGSKNIQYFGAGTRLSVL.